This T cell receptor (beta chain) was documented in a study of OX40 agonist ivuxolimab in advanced cancers. About this clone itself: Antigen specificity is unknown.

General study findings and limits: In a subset of nonresponders, normalized T-cell clonal expansion was also low.

There are 15 residues in the CDR3. The table came from immunoSEQ multiplex PCR; TCRdb's copy has only in-frame clones and leaves some out. The top ten clones hold 0.6% to 0.8% of a sample with around 89,000 clones, around 90% of them seen once. This specimen was CD4+ or CD8+ T cells sorted from blood, taken in a trial of the OX40 agonist ivuxolimab. The clonotype comes from an adult with an advanced solid tumor such as melanoma, head and neck, liver or kidney cancer. V is TRBV1 and J is TRBJ2-4; TRBD1 is the table's D call and was not checked against the DNA. TRBV1 is a recognized pseudogene. The CDR3 reads CTSSWGPVPKNIQYF. The CDR3 bases are TGCACCAGCAGCTGGGGGCCGGTCCCCAAAAACATTCAGTACTTC.